The source of this T cell receptor beta chain is a study of T cell repertoires in cytomegalovirus infection. Study details: CMV infection plus the matching HLA type was flagged by public TCR beta signatures. General observations from the study: Dominating the ex vivo response were HLA-C-restricted CMV-specific TCR beta clonotypes.

TCRdb redid the calling of the reads with MiXCR, one entry per CDR3 protein. Of about 900,000 distinct CDR3 sequences listed, around a third are singletons. CDR3 length: 14 amino acids. The trim removed 4 bases at V and 8 bases at J, leaving 5 bases unmatched. The germline V gene encodes CDR1 SGHDN and CDR2 FVKESK. This clonotype was counted between two and nine times. Antigen: not known. The chain links TRBV14 to TRBJ1-6, with 7 positions matching TRBD1. The specimen comprised cultured CD8+ T cells from PBMCs, sampled from culture after CMV antigen stimulation. This TCR was sampled from a human donor in good health (CMV status not recorded). Some clones in this sample may be carry-over from other donors' samples. CDR3 region: CASSRDRVDSPLHF. CDR3 coding DNA: TGTGCCAGCAGCCGCGACAGGGTGGATTCACCCCTCCACTTT.